The 28 T cell receptor beta chains in this list originate from one sample, sequenced in a study of blood T cell repertoires in COVID-19. Libraries were prepared by immunoSEQ multiplex PCR; TCRdb keeps only in-frame clonotypes and omits some of them. The sample records about 230,000 clones, 84% being singletons. Sequenced sample: peripheral blood. These receptors all stem from a woman aged 80 or older with active or convalescent COVID-19.

This clone has only a few counts. CDR3 in amino acids: CASSFSSGGGNTIYF. CDR3 in DNA: TGCGCCAGCAGCTTCTCCTCGGGTGGTGGAAACACCATATATTTT. V gene TRBV5-1 combines with J gene TRBJ1-3; D not resolved. The V and J ends lost 2 bases and 3 bases respectively, with 12 bases between them. Germline assignment: CDR1 SGHRS and CDR2 YFSETQ. The CDR3 extends over 15 amino acids.

The chain combines TRBV29-1 with TRBJ2-5; 12 bases fit TRBD2. Germline CDR1 reads SQVTM; CDR2 reads ANQGSEA. V dropped 4 bases and J dropped 4; count of bases not matched to a gene: 10. This CDR3 is built from 16 residues. Here the CDR3 DNA reads TGCAGCGTTGGGGGGGCTAGCGGGAGGGCTGGAGAGACCCAGTACTTC. It encodes CSVGGASGRAGETQYF.

This chain links TRBV2 with TRBJ1-1; 10 positions match TRBD1. The CDR3 runs 13 residues. J lost 8 bases, V lost 4 bases, and 4 bases had no gene match. Per germline, CDR1 SNHLY and CDR2 FYNNEI. CDR3: CASSGGQGLEAFF. The CDR3, as DNA: TGTGCCAGCAGTGGGGGACAGGGGCTAGAAGCTTTCTTT.

This chain connects TRBV2 to TRBJ1-5; tentative D call: TRBD1 (5 bases). The V gene lost 3 bases and the J gene lost 6 bases, with 12 bases spanning the gap. Germline-derived CDR1 and CDR2 are SNHLY and FYNNEI. The CDR3 runs to 14 residues. The CDR3 sequence: CASSELGGSQPQHF. CDR3 in DNA: TGTGCCAGCAGTGAGTTGGGGGGGAGTCAGCCCCAGCATTTT.

V gene TRBV3-1 (or the pseudogene TRBV3-2) combines with J gene TRBJ2-4; 11 bases fit TRBD1. The CDR3 runs to 16 residues. In germline, CDR1 is LGHDT, CDR2 YNNKEL (reference sequence). After removal of 4 bases from V and 7 bases from J, the junction contained 9 bases not matched to a gene. The CDR3, as DNA: TGTGCCAGCAGCCCGACCAGGGGACAGGGGGGGAACATTCAGTACTTC. As protein: CASSPTRGQGGNIQYF.

The J gene is TRBJ2-7, the V gene TRBV10-2; the D gene is possibly TRBD2 (5 bases). This CDR3 region has 14 residues. V dropped 10 bases and J dropped 0 bases, with 16 bases sitting between them. Germline CDR1 reads WSHSY; CDR2 reads SAAADI. Here the CDR3 DNA reads TGCGCCACACTAGGGATCGGGTCCTCCTACGAGCAGTACTTC. This gives the protein CATLGIGSSYEQYF.

This chain joins TRBV5-6 and TRBJ2-3; 7 nucleotides match TRBD2. Germline V gene data show CDR1 as SGHDT and CDR2 as YYEEEE. J gave up 4 bases and V 2 bases, and 13 bases lay outside the gene matches. This CDR3 comprises 17 residues. The CDR3: CASSFRREHRASDTQYF. The CDR3 coding sequence is TGTGCCAGCAGCTTTCGGCGGGAGCACAGAGCGTCAGATACGCAGTATTTT.

The chain's CDR3 is CASSLRTGRREETQYF. The CDR3 DNA is TGTGCCAGCAGCTTACGGACAGGGAGGAGGGAAGAGACCCAGTACTTC. V is TRBV11-3 and J is TRBJ2-5; 8 bases fit TRBD1. The V and J ends lost 2 bases and 3 bases, in that order; junction bases with no gene match: 8. Germline CDR1 and CDR2: SGHNT and YENEEA. This CDR3 spans 16 amino acids.

V usage is TRBV7-9 and J usage is TRBJ2-2, with D perhaps matching TRBD1 (6 bases). CDR1 SEHNR and CDR2 FQNEAQ come from the germline V gene (reference sequence). V was shortened by 6 bases and J by 6 bases, with 14 bases between the two germline ends. The CDR3 totals 14 residues. The CDR3 sequence: CASRRGSAPGELFF. CDR3 bases: TGTGCCAGCAGAAGGGGGTCGGCCCCCGGGGAGCTGTTTTTT.

The gene calls are TRBV27 and TRBJ1-1; TRBD1 is a possible D gene (6 bases). Trimming left V 1 base short and J 5 bases short, with 14 bases between. CDR3 size: 15 residues. Germline V CDR1 and CDR2: MNHEY, SMNVEV (reference sequence). In DNA form, the CDR3 reads TGTGCCAGCAGTTTATTGACAGGTGGGGAAACTGAAGCTTTCTTT. Translation: CASSLLTGGETEAFF.

This sequence joins TRBV6-5 and TRBJ1-2; D remains ambiguous. Germline V gene data show CDR1 as MNHEY and CDR2 as SVGAGI. Trimming cost V 7 bases and J 8 bases, with 14 bases left between them. This CDR3 comprises 12 residues. The CDR3 DNA follows: TGTGCCAGCAACGGGGTTGAGGAAGGCTACACCTTC. Translating gives CASNGVEEGYTF.

CDR3 nucleotides: TGTGCCAGCAGTAGGGGACACGTATATGGCTACACCTTC. Translating gives CASSRGHVYGYTF. V usage is TRBV6-5 and J usage is TRBJ1-2, with a tentative D call TRBD1 (6 bases). The CDR3 covers 13 residues. V shed 5 bases and J shed 5 bases, with 12 bases lying between them. The germline V gene has CDR1 MNHEY and CDR2 SVGAGI.

This chain uses TRBV5-1 with TRBJ2-7; 9 nucleotides align to TRBD2. The J segment lost 3 bases and the V segment lost 3 bases, leaving 7 bases of the junction unmatched. CDR1 SGHRS and CDR2 YFSETQ come from the germline V gene. This CDR3 is 15 amino acids long. DNA for the CDR3: TGCGCCAGCAGCTGGGCCGCGGGAGGGAACTACGAGCAGTACTTC. Translated, it gives CASSWAAGGNYEQYF.

The chain uses TRBV4-2 and TRBJ1-2; 8 positions agree with TRBD1. Germline V CDR1 and CDR2: LGHNA, YNFKEQ. The V gene end was trimmed by 4 bases and the J gene end by 3 bases; junction bases not matched to a gene: 16. CDR3 size: 18 residues. CDR3 DNA: TGTGCCAGCAGCCGAGCAGCCCACACAGGGGGTAAGGACTATGGCTACACCTTC. It is translated as CASSRAAHTGGKDYGYTF.

This sequence joins TRBV14 and TRBJ1-3; 7 bases match TRBD1. V lost 4 bases, J lost 0 bases, and 9 bases stayed unmatched. This CDR3 spans 17 amino acids. Per germline, CDR1 SGHDN and CDR2 FVKESK. The CDR3 sequence: CASSPRPGQISGNTIYF. Written as DNA, the CDR3 is TGTGCCAGCAGCCCACGGCCGGGACAGATCTCTGGAAACACCATATATTTT. The variable domain in full, with the rest retrieved from reference TRBV14 and TRBJ1-3, is EAGVTQFPSHSVIEKGQTVTLRCDPISGHDNLYWYRRVMGKEIKFLLHFVKESKQDESGMPNNRFLAERTGGTYSTLKVQPAELEDSGVYFCASSPRPGQISGNTIYFGEGSWLTVV.

This chain links TRBV10-3 with TRBJ1-1; no clear D gene. Germline CDR1 and CDR2: ENHRY and SYGVKD. The CDR3 length is 13 residues. V was trimmed by 4 bases and J by 4 bases, leaving 10 bases between them. The CDR3 sequence is CAISGRGSTEAFF. The CDR3 bases are TGTGCCATCAGTGGGCGGGGAAGCACTGAAGCTTTCTTT.

V and J are TRBV7-2 and TRBJ2-5; TRBD2 aligns across 13 bases. This CDR3 comprises 15 residues. Looked up from germline, CDR1 is SGHTA and CDR2 is FQGNSA. J gave up 5 bases and V 5 bases, and 5 bases lay outside the gene matches. CDR3 in amino acids: CASSRLAGGGETQYF. DNA of the CDR3: TGTGCCAGCAGCAGACTAGCGGGAGGTGGCGAGACCCAGTACTTC.

This chain joins TRBV6-5 and TRBJ2-1, with 12 bases identical to TRBD2. The length of the CDR3 is 16 residues. Germline V CDR1 and CDR2: MNHEY, SVGAGI. V was pared by 2 bases and J by 9 bases, with 8 bases of the junction left unmatched. DNA for the CDR3: TGTGCCAGCAGTTACAGACTAGCGGGGGACCGGGGTGAGCAGTTCTTC. Its translation: CASSYRLAGDRGEQFF.

V is TRBV19 and J is TRBJ1-2; D not resolved. Germline V gene data show CDR1 as LNHDA and CDR2 as SQIVND (reference sequence). This CDR3 has 11 residues. V was pared by 7 bases and J by 4 bases, with 7 bases between. CDR3 protein: CASKTFYGYTF. The CDR3 DNA follows: TGTGCCAGTAAAACATTCTATGGCTACACCTTC.

The chain joins TRBV18 to TRBJ1-1; a weak D match, TRBD1 (6 bases). V was cut by 4 bases and J by 5 bases, with 11 bases left in between. Germline-derived CDR1 and CDR2 are KGHSH and LQKENI. CDR3 size: 13 residues. This chain's CDR3 is CASSLRTETEAFF. CDR3 nucleotide sequence: TGTGCCAGCTCACTTCGGACAGAGACTGAAGCTTTCTTT.

This chain links TRBV5-1 with TRBJ2-1; 8 bases map to TRBD2. From germline, CDR1 is SGHRS and CDR2 YFSETQ. The CDR3 runs 15 residues. With 0 bases clipped from V and 8 bases from J, the junction kept 7 bases outside the gene matches. DNA of the CDR3: TGCGCCAGCAGCTTGGACAGCGGGAGTTCGTATGAGCAGTTCTTC. It encodes CASSLDSGSSYEQFF.

The J gene is TRBJ2-2, the V gene TRBV21-1; TRBD1, the table's D call, lacks a check against the DNA. TRBV21-1 is shown as a pseudogene. The CDR3 spans 16 residues. DNA of the CDR3: TGTGCCAGCCCCCCGCGTGGGACACCGAACACCGGGGAGCTGTTTTTT. It encodes CASPPRGTPNTGELFF.

Here the CDR3 reads CASSPGGPQETQYF. The CDR3 DNA is TGCGCCAGCAGCCCTGGAGGGCCCCAAGAGACCCAGTACTTC. The V call is TRBV5-1, the J call TRBJ2-5; D possibly corresponds to TRBD2 (6 bases). Germline V lookup: CDR1 SGHRS, CDR2 YFSETQ. The CDR3 has 14 residues. V lost 4 bases and J lost 1, with 11 bases in between. The variable domain in full, completed from reference TRBV5-1 and TRBJ2-5, reads KAGVTQTPRYLIKTRGQQVTLSCSPISGHRSVSWYQQTPGQGLQFLFEYFSETQRNKGNFPGRFSGRQFSNSRSEMNVSTLELGDSALYLCASSPGGPQETQYFGPGTRLLVL.

This chain joins TRBV28 and TRBJ1-4; D gene uncertain. V dropped 1 base and J dropped 1 base, with 13 bases sitting between them. Germline V gene sequence: CDR1 MDHEN, CDR2 SYDVKM. There are 17 residues in the CDR3. Here the CDR3 reads CASSLFTVKLTNEKLFF. The CDR3 DNA reads as TGTGCCAGCAGTTTATTTACAGTGAAACTAACTAATGAAAAACTGTTTTTT.

The rearrangement uses TRBV5-1 and TRBJ2-1, with 8 nucleotides matching TRBD2. The CDR3 has 16 residues. Germline loops: CDR1 SGHRS, CDR2 YFSETQ. With 0 bases clipped from V and 6 bases from J, the junction kept 8 bases outside the gene matches. The DNA of the CDR3 is TGCGCCAGCAGCTTGGACCCAGCGGGGGCGACCAATGAGCAGTTCTTC. Protein sequence: CASSLDPAGATNEQFF. Full variable domain (missing parts from reference TRBV5-1 and TRBJ2-1): KAGVTQTPRYLIKTRGQQVTLSCSPISGHRSVSWYQQTPGQGLQFLFEYFSETQRNKGNFPGRFSGRQFSNSRSEMNVSTLELGDSALYLCASSLDPAGATNEQFFGPGTRLTVL.

The chain carries TRBV4-3 and TRBJ2-1, with TRBD2 matching over 13 bases. The V gene end was trimmed by 4 bases and the J gene end by 12 bases; junction bases not matched to a gene: 3. The CDR3 runs 13 residues. In germline, CDR1 is LGHNA, CDR2 YSLEER. In DNA form, the CDR3 reads TGCGCCAGCAGCCCGGGACTAGCGGGGTCGCAGTTCTTC. It is translated as CASSPGLAGSQFF.

J is TRBJ2-1 and V is TRBV5-5, with 12 bases matching TRBD1. CDR1 is SGHKS and CDR2 is YYEKEE in the germline V gene (reference sequence). V lost 2 bases, J lost 2 bases, and 2 bases stayed unmatched. The CDR3 is 16 residues long. In nucleotides, the CDR3 is TGTGCCAGCAGCTTAAGGGACAGGGGGCCCTACAATGAGCAGTTCTTC. This gives the protein CASSLRDRGPYNEQFF.

This chain joins TRBV11-3 and TRBJ1-1, with D perhaps matching TRBD1 (6 bases). The CDR3 is 17 residues long. The V end lost 4 bases, the J end lost 4 bases, and 22 bases lay between the germline ends. Germline V gives CDR1 SGHNT, CDR2 YENEEA. The CDR3 DNA is TGTGCCAGCAGCTCCGACAGGCTCGGAGGATGGGGCACTGAAGCTTTCTTT. The encoded protein is CASSSDRLGGWGTEAFF.